This T cell receptor beta chain was obtained from a study of T cell repertoires in cytomegalovirus infection. Study at large: Through public TCR beta signatures, both CMV infection and matching HLA type were indicated.

Germline CDR1 SGHTA, CDR2 FQGNSA. There are 13 residues in the CDR3. Trimming took off 4 bases at V and 4 bases at J, with 10 bases between the two ends. TCRdb processed the reads anew with MiXCR; each CDR3 protein has one entry. This table has 350,000 to 500,000 distinct CDR3 sequences, under 40% appearing once. This clonotype has just a few counts. What it recognizes is unknown. Regarding the study as a whole: HLA-C-restricted CMV-specific TCR beta clonotypes were dominant in the ex vivo response. Summed public TCR beta family frequency identified CMV carriers bearing the relevant HLA.

The clonotype originates from a human donor in good health (CMV status not recorded). Some clones in this sample may be carry-over from other donors' samples. The chain links TRBV7-2 to TRBJ1-2, with D maybe TRBD1 (5 bases). The sequenced sample consisted of PBMCs. CDR3 bases: TGTGCCAGCAGCTACGGACAAGTCTATGGCTACACCTTC. Translating gives CASSYGQVYGYTF.